This T cell receptor beta chain was captured by sequencing in a study of PD-L1 blockade in urothelial cancer. At the level of the study: Blood analysis took place 3 weeks (second dose) and 6 weeks after treatment start.

General study results and limits: Pretreatment TCR clonality in blood under the median foretold superior survival.

This clone was found once. As yet, its antigen is unknown. CDR3 length equals 13 residues. The germline gives CDR1 SGHVS, CDR2 FQNEAQ. V was pared by 6 bases and J by 5 bases, with 5 bases of the junction left unmatched. Time point specified: peripheral blood 6 weeks after treatment start. Templates that were synthetic TCR analogs were spiked into each PCR. Repertoires were generated with immunoSEQ multiplex PCR, while TCRdb's copy carries only in-frame clones and drops some. The sample has around 110,000 clones; around 89% are singletons. V gene TRBV7-8 combines with J gene TRBJ2-7; 9 nucleotides agree with TRBD1. The source is a man aged 55 to 70 with urothelial cancer. Sequenced material: PBMCs, taken around atezolizumab (anti-PD-L1) treatment. The CDR3: CASRSDRGDEQYF. In DNA, the CDR3 is TGTGCCAGCAGGTCTGACAGGGGGGACGAGCAGTACTTC.